Listed below are T cell receptor beta chains from one sample, sequenced in a study of a mutant IDH1 vaccine in newly diagnosed glioma. The repertoire was sequenced with immunoSEQ multiplex PCR; TCRdb's copy has only in-frame clones and lacks some. Of tens of thousands of clones listed, roughly 81% are singletons. Antigens of these TCRs are unknown. The sequenced sample was PBMCs, obtained from a glioma patient whose treatment included an IDH1 peptide vaccine. Receptors originate from a woman in her thirties or forties with glioma. Some clones in this sample may be carry-over from other donors' samples. Each CDR3 is given with its conserved first and last residue. The order of the fields is clone size, V gene, J gene, CDR3 length, D gene, CDR3 DNA, CDR3 protein. The D gene is left open where the match is weak. Clone size, where shown, is once, few, many, or a class for clones that have expanded.

>-|TRBV2|TRBJ1-6|15|-
TGTGCCAGCATCCCGGACAACTCCAATAATTCACCCCTCCACTTT
CASIPDNSNNSPLHF
>-|TRBV7-9|TRBJ2-7|14|-
TGTGCCAGCAGCTTTGCGGGGAGTACCTACGAGCAGTACTTC
CASSFAGSTYEQYF
>-|TRBV1|TRBJ2-3|15|-
TGCACCAGCAGCCAAGATGCGGAGGAAACAGATACGCAGTATTTT
CTSSQDAEETDTQYF
>once|TRBV19|TRBJ1-5|16|-
TGTGCCAGTAGTATAGATAAGGCGACAGTGAATCAGCCCCAGCATTTT
CASSIDKATVNQPQHF
>-|TRBV6-5|TRBJ2-1|15|TRBD1
TGTGCCAGCAGCCGTACAGGGGTTTTGTACAATGAGCAGTTCTTC
CASSRTGVLYNEQFF
>once|TRBV11-2|TRBJ1-3|15|-
TGTGCCAGCCAACGGAGGGAGTACTCTGGAAACACCATATATTTT
CASQRREYSGNTIYF
>-|TRBV4-1|TRBJ2-4|17|TRBD2
TGCGCCAGCAGCCATGGGTGGCGGGGGGACCCAGGGAACATTCAGTACTTC
CASSHGWRGDPGNIQYF
>-|TRBV2|TRBJ2-5|13|TRBD2
TGTGCCAGCAAAAGCGGGGATCAAGAGACCCAGTACTTC
CASKSGDQETQYF
>-|TRBV5-1|TRBJ2-7|17|-
TGCGCCAGCAGCTTGTCCCGTTCAGGACCGTTCTCCTACGAGCAGTACTTC
CASSLSRSGPFSYEQYF
>-|TRBV9|TRBJ1-3|15|-
TGTGCCAGCAGCGTAGGACCGAGCTCTGGAAACACCATATATTTT
CASSVGPSSGNTIYF
>-|TRBV28|TRBJ2-3|11|-
TGTGCCAGCATCTCGGACGGTACGCAGTATTTT
CASISDGTQYF
>-|TRBV5-1|TRBJ1-4|16|TRBD1
TGCGCCAGCAGCTTGGGCACCAAAGGGGGCGGTGAAAAACTGTTTTTT
CASSLGTKGGGEKLFF
>-|TRBV10-3|TRBJ2-2|15|TRBD2
TGTGCCACCCGGGGACAGCGGGGGGACACCGGGGAGCTGTTTTTT
CATRGQRGDTGELFF
>-|TRBV27|TRBJ1-5|15|-
TGTGCCAGCAGTCAAGGACAGTTTCCGAACCGGCCCCAGCATTTT
CASSQGQFPNRPQHF
>-|TRBV4-3|TRBJ1-1|14|TRBD1
TGCGCCAGCAGCCGAGCCGGGACAGCTGCTGAAGCTTTCTTT
CASSRAGTAAEAFF
>-|TRBV14|TRBJ1-6|15|-
TGTGCCAGCAGTCCCGGTGGGACACCGAATTCACCCCTCCACTTT
CASSPGGTPNSPLHF
>-|TRBV2|TRBJ1-5|14|-
TGTGCCAGCAGTGAAGTGTGGAGCAATCAGCCCCAGCATTTT
CASSEVWSNQPQHF
>-|TRBV7-9|TRBJ1-5|12|-
TGTGCCAGCAGCCCCTCGGGTTTGCCCCAGCATTTT
CASSPSGLPQHF
>-|TRBV6-5|TRBJ1-1|15|-
TGTGCCAGCAGTTGGGTTGCGGGAAGGGTCACTGAAGCTTTCTTT
CASSWVAGRVTEAFF
>-|TRBV10-1|TRBJ1-5|13|TRBD1
TGCGCCAGCAGTGAGGACAGGGGGCAGCCCCAGCATTTT
CASSEDRGQPQHF
>-|TRBV7-6|TRBJ2-7|13|-
TGTGCCAGCAGCTCCATGCGAGGCGACGAGCAGTACTTC
CASSSMRGDEQYF
>once|TRBV2|TRBJ2-7|12|-
TGTGCCAGCAGTCCCCAGGGGTACGAGCAGTACTTC
CASSPQGYEQYF
>-|TRBV5-5|TRBJ2-7|13|-
TGTGCCAGCAGCTTCGACAGGCTCTACGAGCAGTACTTC
CASSFDRLYEQYF
>few|TRBV5-1|TRBJ1-2|13|TRBD1
TGCGCCAGCAGCTTTGGGACAGGTGATGGCTACACCTTC
CASSFGTGDGYTF
>-|TRBV5-5|TRBJ2-7|18|TRBD1
TGTGCCAGCAGCTTGTTTTCAGGGTGGGAGACAGGGTCCTACGAGCAGTACTTC
CASSLFSGWETGSYEQYF
>-|TRBV11-2|TRBJ2-7|16|-
TGTGCCAGCAGCCCCGGCCAGGGGCGAGCACCCTACGAGCAGTACTTC
CASSPGQGRAPYEQYF
>-|TRBV10-3|TRBJ1-2|13|TRBD1
TGTGCCGTCGGACAGGGAGTCAACTATGGCTACACCTTC
CAVGQGVNYGYTF
>-|TRBV2|TRBJ1-6|15|-
TGTGCCAGCAGTTCCCTAGGGCCCTATAATTCACCCCTCCACTTT
CASSSLGPYNSPLHF
>-|TRBV13|TRBJ2-3|13|-
TGTGCCAGCAGCTTAGCCGGTGCAGATACGCAGTATTTT
CASSLAGADTQYF
>-|TRBV5-1|TRBJ1-1|13|-
TGCGCCAGCAGCTCCCTAACGAACACTGAAGCTTTCTTT
CASSSLTNTEAFF
>-|TRBV10-2|TRBJ1-1|16|-
TGCGCCAGCAGTGACAGGACTAGACTCTTGAACACTGAAGCTTTCTTT
CASSDRTRLLNTEAFF
>-|TRBV2|TRBJ2-5|12|TRBD2
TGTGCCAGCGGGACTAGACAAGAGACCCAGTACTTC
CASGTRQETQYF
>-|TRBV2|TRBJ2-7|12|-
TGTGCCAGCAGGGACAGCACTTACGAGCAGTACTTC
CASRDSTYEQYF
>-|TRBV5-1|TRBJ1-1|14|-
TGCGCCAGCAGCTTGAGGAGGGGGGGGTCTGAAGCTTTCTTT
CASSLRRGGSEAFF
>-|TRBV5-6|TRBJ2-7|15|TRBD1
TGTGCCAGCAGCTCCCGGGACAGGGGGCCCTACGAGCAGTACTTC
CASSSRDRGPYEQYF
>-|TRBV14|TRBJ2-7|16|-
TGTGCCAGCAGCCAAAGGCGTCAGGGCTTTCTCTACGAGCAGTACTTC
CASSQRRQGFLYEQYF